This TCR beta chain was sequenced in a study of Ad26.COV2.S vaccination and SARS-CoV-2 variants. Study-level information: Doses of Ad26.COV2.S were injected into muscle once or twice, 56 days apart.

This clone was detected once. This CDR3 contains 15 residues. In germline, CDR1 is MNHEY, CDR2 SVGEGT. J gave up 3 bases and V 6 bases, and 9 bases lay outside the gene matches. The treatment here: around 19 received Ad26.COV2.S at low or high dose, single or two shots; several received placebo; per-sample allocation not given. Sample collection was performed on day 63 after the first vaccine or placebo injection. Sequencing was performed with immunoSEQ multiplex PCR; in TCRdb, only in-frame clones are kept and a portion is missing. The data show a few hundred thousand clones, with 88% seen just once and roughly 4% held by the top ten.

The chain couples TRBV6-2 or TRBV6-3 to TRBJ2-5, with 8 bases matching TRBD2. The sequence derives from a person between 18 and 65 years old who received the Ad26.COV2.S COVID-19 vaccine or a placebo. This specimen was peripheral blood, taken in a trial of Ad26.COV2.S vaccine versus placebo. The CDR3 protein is CASSPFAGGKETQYF. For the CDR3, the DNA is TGTGCCAGCAGCCCCTTTGCGGGGGGTAAAGAGACCCAGTACTTC.